This TCR beta chain was recovered during a study of neurological immune-mediated disorders. Broader study findings: Among expanded clones, no CDR3 amino acid sequences were shared across subjects, a pattern suggesting private repertoires in all groups. The greatest TCR clonal expansion appeared in HTLV-1-associated myelopathy and the smallest, falling below healthy controls, in multiple sclerosis.

The V gene's germline CDR1 is SEHNR and CDR2 FQNEAQ (reference sequence). This CDR3 spans 17 amino acids. With V trimmed by 3 bases and J by 2 bases, 10 bases remained unmatched. In its sample, this clonotype was seen many times. No antigen is known for it. By 5'RACE with 10-nucleotide random UMIs, the cDNA was made. Each CDR3 protein is one row after TCRdb ran MiXCR on the 5' RACE reads. Here the sample spans tens of thousands of distinct CDR3 sequences, less than 8.5% being singletons. The receptor comes from a woman aged 40 to 49 in good health. Material for sequencing was PBMCs. This sequence joins TRBV7-9 and TRBJ2-4; 7 bases match TRBD1. In nucleotides, the CDR3 is TGTGCCAGCAGCTTTATCTACGGGACAGATACCAAAAACATTCAGTACTTC. Protein product: CASSFIYGTDTKNIQYF. Full variable domain (remainder filled in from reference TRBV7-9 and TRBJ2-4): DTGVSQNPRHKITKRGQNVTFRCDPISEHNRLYWYRQTLGQGPEFLTYFQNEAQLEKSRLLSDRFSAERPKGSFSTLEIQRTEQGDSAMYLCASSFIYGTDTKNIQYFGAGTRLSVL.